The rows below give T cell receptor beta chains drawn from one sample of a study of blood T cell repertoires in COVID-19. Repertoires were generated with immunoSEQ multiplex PCR, while TCRdb's copy carries only in-frame clones and drops some. The sample shows 140,000 or so clones, about 80% of them seen only once. Sample: PBMCs or T cells enriched from blood (not recorded which). These receptors all come from a man aged 50 to 60 who had recovered from COVID-19. Both conserved end residues are part of each CDR3. Fields, in order: V gene, clone size, J gene, D gene, CDR3 DNA, CDR3 protein. D genes are given only for firm matches. Only part of the rows carry a size: once, few, many, or a class if the clone is expanded.

TRBV18	.	TRBJ2-2	.	TGTGCCAGCTCACTGGGCGGGTCAACGAACACCGGGGAGCTGTTTTTT	CASSLGGSTNTGELFF
TRBV2	.	TRBJ1-1	.	TGTGCCAGCAGTGAAGCGGCCAGGGTCGGCACTGAAGCTTTCTTT	CASSEAARVGTEAFF
TRBV14	few	TRBJ1-2	.	TGTGCCAGCTCCTCGGCCCGTGGGGGGTACGGCTACACCTTC	CASSSARGGYGYTF
TRBV14	.	TRBJ2-7	TRBD1	TGTGCCAGCAGCACCCGGACAGGGGTCGAGCAGTACTTC	CASSTRTGVEQYF
TRBV6-1	.	TRBJ2-3	TRBD1	TGTGCCAGCAGTGAAGCGACGGGACAGCAAGATACGCAGTATTTT	CASSEATGQQDTQYF
TRBV27	.	TRBJ1-5	.	TGTGCCAGCAGTTACAGGAAGAGCAATCAGCCCCAGCATTTT	CASSYRKSNQPQHF
TRBV11-1	.	TRBJ2-5	TRBD2	TGTGCCAGCAGCTTAAGGGCGGGGGGCCAAGAGACCCAGTACTTC	CASSLRAGGQETQYF
TRBV11-2	.	TRBJ1-1	TRBD1	TGTGCCAGCAGCGTGAACAGGGGGCGCACTGAAGCTTTCTTT	CASSVNRGRTEAFF
TRBV30	.	TRBJ1-2	.	TGTGCCTGGAGTCTGGCAGGGGGCTACACCTTC	CAWSLAGGYTF
TRBV27	.	TRBJ1-2	TRBD1	TGTGCCAGCAGTTTCCTCTTCGGACAGGGCGACTATGGCTACACCTTC	CASSFLFGQGDYGYTF
TRBV27	.	TRBJ2-3	TRBD1	TGTGCCAGCAGACGACAGGGGGCAGATACGCAGTATTTT	CASRRQGADTQYF
TRBV10-3	few	TRBJ2-5	TRBD2	TGTGCCATCAGGGCCCCTAGCGGGGGGGCCGGGGAGACCCAGTACTTC	CAIRAPSGGAGETQYF
TRBV10-1	.	TRBJ1-1	.	TGCGCCAGCAGTGAGTCTTCGGGGGGCACTGAAGCTTTCTTT	CASSESSGGTEAFF
TRBV19	.	TRBJ1-2	.	TGTGCCAGTAGTATAATCCCGCAAACCAGCTATGGCTACACCTTC	CASSIIPQTSYGYTF
TRBV5-5	.	TRBJ2-3	TRBD1	TGTGCCAGCAGCCCCAGCCCGACAGGGGGCGCAGGGGATACGCAGTATTTT	CASSPSPTGGAGDTQYF
TRBV7-2	.	TRBJ2-7	TRBD2	TGTGCCAGCAGCTTAGATTTGCTGGGGCGGGGGGGAACTCAGTACTTC	CASSLDLLGRGGTQYF
TRBV5-4	.	TRBJ1-1	TRBD1	TGTGCCAGCAGCTTGGACACAGGGGGCTGGTTGGCTTTCTTT	CASSLDTGGWLAFF